This T cell receptor beta chain was sequenced during a study of T cells in Graves' hyperthyroidism and ophthalmopathy (dated by TCRdb to about 2019). General notes on the study: Peripheral blood was sampled at the time of initial diagnosis, prior to any treatment. Prospective prediction of ophthalmopathy was tested in an independent validation cohort of approximately 19 hyperthyroidism patients and approximately 17 patients who later progressed to ophthalmopathy. TCR Vbeta CDR3 sequencing of roughly 140 peripheral blood samples (approximately 44 ophthalmopathy, about 75 hyperthyroidism and some 17 progressor patients) is reported in the paper. TCR V-J signatures able to tell the groups apart were searched for in a discovery cohort of 90 to 100 patients, of whom over 40 had Graves' ophthalmopathy and around 57 had stable Graves' hyperthyroidism. The study also compared thyroid tissue and blood T-cell repertoires from about 6 Graves' hyperthyroidism patients. The 75 to 100 discovery patients were randomly divided into training and test sets at a 7:3 ratio. After sampling, hyperthyroidism patients received methimazole starting at 30 mg daily, and ophthalmopathy patients received high-dose intravenous methylprednisolone. Study-level results and caveats: Sample size was not statistically predetermined, and investigators were not blinded to group allocation. Ophthalmopathy was separated from stable hyperthyroidism by a 13 V-J signature model, with about 86% sensitivity and around 81% specificity obtained in cross-validation and 80%/75% obtained in testing. Most expanded thyroid clonotypes (frequency above 0.001) were also detected in blood, a finding suggesting that blood repertoires may reflect thyroid immune responses. In validation, the model predicted progression to ophthalmopathy with over 65% sensitivity and roughly 75% specificity, a median of approximately 6.7 months before onset.

TCR beta CDR3 regions were amplified from RNA transcripts. A first-round RT-PCR of the TCR CDR3 used the HTBI primer set with the Qiagen OneStep RT-PCR kit. Libraries were constructed in a second round of multiplex PCR, after which size selection and purification were carried out. Paired-end sequencing of the libraries was performed with 100 bp reads on an Illumina HiSeq2000. In the paper's pipeline: SOAPnuke was used to process the raw data, removing reads that contained adapters or uncalled bases, had a mean Phred below 15, or lacked an exact match to the constant primer or identifier. COPE v1.2.5 was used to merge high-quality paired reads, and clonotypes were defined as unique nucleotide sequences. Clonotypes were aligned to IMGT TRBV, TRBD and TRBJ reference segments using MiTCR v1.1. The analysis included only V-J combinations with a frequency above 0.0001, which together covered more than 98% of the repertoires. A TCS score was defined as the ratio of F50 (clonal expansion) to E x V (chaos), with BLOSUM62-based TCRdist applied between CDR3 peptides within each V-J. Welch's t-statistics and random forest reduced several hundred V-J features to about 12, which were used in a naive Bayes classifier (R e1071). Using fastp trimming at Q25 and MiXCR clonotype assembly, TCRdb reanalyzed the public sequencing data and kept in-frame beta chains. One record per CDR3 amino acid sequence lists the most common genes and DNA. The V and J calls, along with clone size, are taken from TCRdb and not from the paper's own processing. The sample table lists fewer than 550,000 distinct CDR3 sequences, around 14% of them with a count of one. 12% to 15% of the sample is taken by the ten largest.

This clonotype was seen ten or more times. What this receptor recognizes is not known. No base quality information exists; no much larger clone differs at one position. Stable Graves' hyperthyroidism was defined as no progression to ophthalmopathy during 18 months of follow-up. Hyperthyroidism patients were newly diagnosed, had a disease duration of under 2 months, and were aged 18 to 65 years. The study excluded patients with uncontrolled infections, other autoimmune diseases, pregnancy or lactation. Diagnoses relied on clinical symptoms, serum thyroxine and TRAb, thyroid ultrasound and orbital computed tomography. PBMCs were separated from approximately 9.9 ml of fresh peripheral blood using Ficoll-Paque density gradient centrifugation. Total RNA was extracted with Trizol reagent, and quality was checked on an Agilent 2100 Bioanalyzer. This TCR was recovered from a woman aged 18-35 years with Graves' hyperthyroidism. Sequencing was done on a sample of blood.

The bases are TGTGCCACCAGTGATTCGGCAGCCCATTCACCCCTCCACTTT. This translates into CATSDSAAHSPLHF. This chain joins TRBV24-1 to TRBJ1-6; a confident D gene designation cannot be given. The CDR3 numbers 14 residues from cysteine through phenylalanine. CDR3 DNA only is kept here, 42 bases in frame from base 1. CDR1 KGHDR and CDR2 SFDVKD were looked up in the germline V gene. V is shortened by 2 bases, J by 8 bases, and the region joining them spans 9 bases.